The entry below gives a single TCR beta chain sequence along with its context. Its cognate antigen is unknown. TCR beta CDR3 sequences were amplified from RNA transcripts. A set of HTBI primers served as the primers for a first-round RT-PCR of the TCR CDR3. TCRdb processed the multiplex PCR reads anew with MiXCR; each CDR3 protein has one entry. Of a few hundred thousand distinct CDR3 sequences detected, approximately 15% appear once; the ten largest clones hold 2.5% to 4%. Germline loops: CDR1 SEHNR, CDR2 FQNEAQ (reference sequence). J gave up 6 bases and V 6 bases, and 12 bases lay outside the gene matches. CDR3 size: 15 residues. The sample comes from a study of T cells in Graves' hyperthyroidism and ophthalmopathy. The study's findings and limits: In validation, the model predicted ophthalmopathy. These predictions came a median approximately 6.5 months before onset.

The TCR originated in a woman in her forties with Graves' ophthalmopathy. This sequence joins TRBV7-9 and TRBJ2-7; 9 positions agree with TRBD1. The source material was blood. The CDR3 spells CASSSLSTGGAEQYF. CDR3 DNA: TGTGCCAGCAGTTCATTATCGACAGGGGGGGCCGAGCAGTACTTC.